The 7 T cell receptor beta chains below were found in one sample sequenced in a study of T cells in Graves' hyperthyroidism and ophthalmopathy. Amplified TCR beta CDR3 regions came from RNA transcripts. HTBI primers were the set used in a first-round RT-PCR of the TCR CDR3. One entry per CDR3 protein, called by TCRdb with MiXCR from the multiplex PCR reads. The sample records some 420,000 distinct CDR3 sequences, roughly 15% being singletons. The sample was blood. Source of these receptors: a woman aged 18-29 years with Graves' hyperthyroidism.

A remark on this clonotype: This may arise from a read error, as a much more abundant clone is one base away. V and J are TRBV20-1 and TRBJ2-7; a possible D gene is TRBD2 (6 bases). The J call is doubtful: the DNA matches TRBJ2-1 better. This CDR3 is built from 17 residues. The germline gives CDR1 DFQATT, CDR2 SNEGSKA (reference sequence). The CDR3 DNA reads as TGCAGTGCTAGAGATCCCCGTGGCGGGATGGGTTCCTACGAGCAGTTCTTC. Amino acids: CSARDPRGGMGSYEQFF.

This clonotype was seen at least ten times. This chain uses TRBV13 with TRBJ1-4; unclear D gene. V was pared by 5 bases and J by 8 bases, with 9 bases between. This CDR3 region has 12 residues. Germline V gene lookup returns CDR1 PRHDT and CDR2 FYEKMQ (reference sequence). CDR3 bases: TGTGCCAGCAGCCCCGGTCCGGAAAAACTGTTTTTT. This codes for CASSPGPEKLFF.

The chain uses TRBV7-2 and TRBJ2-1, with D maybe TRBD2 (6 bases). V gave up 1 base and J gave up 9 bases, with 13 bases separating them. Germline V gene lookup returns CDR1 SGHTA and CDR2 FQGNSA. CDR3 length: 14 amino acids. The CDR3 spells CASSLVVTRGEQFF. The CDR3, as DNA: TGTGCCAGCAGCTTAGTGGTGACTAGAGGTGAGCAGTTCTTC. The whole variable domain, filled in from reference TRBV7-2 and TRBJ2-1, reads GAGVSQSPSNKVTEKGKDVELRCDPISGHTALYWYRQSLGQGLEFLIYFQGNSAPDKSGLPSDRFSAERTGGSVSTLTIQRTQQEDSAVYLCASSLVVTRGEQFFGPGTRLTVL.

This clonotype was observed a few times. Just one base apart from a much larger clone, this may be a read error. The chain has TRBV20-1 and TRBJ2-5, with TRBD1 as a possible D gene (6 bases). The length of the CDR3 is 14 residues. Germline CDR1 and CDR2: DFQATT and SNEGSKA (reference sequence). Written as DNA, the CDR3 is TGCAGTGCTAGAGTATTGGTGGGGGCAGAGACCCAGTGCTTC. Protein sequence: CSARVLVGAETQCF.

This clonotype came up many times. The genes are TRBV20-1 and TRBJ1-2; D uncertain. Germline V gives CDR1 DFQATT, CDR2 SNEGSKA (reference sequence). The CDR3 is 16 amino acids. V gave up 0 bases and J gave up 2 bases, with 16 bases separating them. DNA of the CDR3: TGCAGTGCTAGAGATCTGGGCTCCCACCCAAACTATGGCTACACCTTC. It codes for CSARDLGSHPNYGYTF.

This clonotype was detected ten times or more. The CDR3 is CAILREGVDEQYF. The CDR3 coding sequence is TGCGCCATACTACGGGAGGGGGTGGACGAGCAGTACTTC. The chain recombines TRBV10-2 with TRBJ2-7; 8 nucleotides align to TRBD2. V dropped 10 bases and J dropped 5; count of bases not matched to a gene: 10. The CDR3 runs to 13 residues. Germline V gives CDR1 WSHSY, CDR2 SAAADI.

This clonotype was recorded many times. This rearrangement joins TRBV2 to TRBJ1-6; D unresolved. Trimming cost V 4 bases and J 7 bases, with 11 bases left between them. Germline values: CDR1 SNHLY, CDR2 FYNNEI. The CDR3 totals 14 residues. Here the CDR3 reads CASSGDGRNSPLHF. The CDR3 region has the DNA TGTGCCAGCAGTGGGGATGGTAGAAATTCACCCCTCCACTTT. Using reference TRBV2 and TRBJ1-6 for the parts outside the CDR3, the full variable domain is EPEVTQTPSHQVTQMGQEVILRCVPISNHLYFYWYRQILGQKVEFLVSFYNNEISEKSEIFDDQFSVERPDGSNFTLKIRSTKLEDSAMYFCASSGDGRNSPLHFGNGTRLTVT.